The present T cell receptor beta chain was sequenced within a study of CD8 T cells in ankylosing spondylitis. The study's findings and limits: Roughly eight highly homologous variants formed a TCR beta motif that appeared characteristic of ankylosing spondylitis blood.

CDR1 is MNHNS, CDR2 SASEGT, per germline. There are 15 residues in the CDR3. Trimming removed 7 bases from V and 1 base from J; junction bases left unmatched: 10. Using quantitative 5'-RACE with molecular barcodes, the authors made TCR beta libraries. MiXCR, run by TCRdb on the 5' RACE reads, gives a single entry per CDR3 protein. The sample has about 110,000 distinct CDR3 sequences, less than 25% seen once. Of note for this clonotype: Its antigen is unidentified.

Sequenced: synovial fluid, either unsorted or a sorted T cell fraction (not recorded which). The chain links TRBV6-1 to TRBJ2-7; 7 bases align to TRBD2. This receptor was taken from a male donor with ankylosing spondylitis. The CDR3 region has the DNA TGTGCCAGCACCCTTGAGCGGGGACTGTCCTACGAGCAGTACGTC. Translating it yields CASTLERGLSYEQYV.